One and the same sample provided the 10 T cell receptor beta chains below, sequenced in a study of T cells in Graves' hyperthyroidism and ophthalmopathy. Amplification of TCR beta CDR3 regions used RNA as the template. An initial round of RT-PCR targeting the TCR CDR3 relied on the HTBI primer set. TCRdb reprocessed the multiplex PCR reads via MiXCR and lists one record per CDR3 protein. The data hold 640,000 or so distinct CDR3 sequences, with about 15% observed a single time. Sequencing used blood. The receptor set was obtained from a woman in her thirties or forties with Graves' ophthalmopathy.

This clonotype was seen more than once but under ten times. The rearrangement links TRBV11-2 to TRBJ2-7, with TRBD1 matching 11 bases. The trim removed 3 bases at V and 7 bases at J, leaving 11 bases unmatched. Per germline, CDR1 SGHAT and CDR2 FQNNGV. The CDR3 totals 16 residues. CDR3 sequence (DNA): TGTGCCAGCAGCTTCATAGCCGGGACAGGGGGGTGGGAGCAGTACTTC. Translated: CASSFIAGTGGWEQYF.

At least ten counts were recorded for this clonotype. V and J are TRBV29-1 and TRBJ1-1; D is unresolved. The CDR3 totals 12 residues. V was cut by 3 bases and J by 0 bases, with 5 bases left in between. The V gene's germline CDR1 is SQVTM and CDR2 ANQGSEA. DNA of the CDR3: TGCAGCGTTGAGACACTGAACACTGAAGCTTTCTTT. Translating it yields CSVETLNTEAFF. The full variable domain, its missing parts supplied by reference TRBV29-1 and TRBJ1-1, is SAVISQKPSRDICQRGTSLTIQCQVDSQVTMMFWYRQQPGQSLTLIATANQGSEATYESGFVIDKFPISRPNLTFSTLTVSNMSPEDSSIYLCSVETLNTEAFFGQGTRLTVV.

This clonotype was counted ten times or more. The CDR3 DNA sequence: TGCGCCAGCAGCTGGGACACTTTGAACACTGAAGCTTTCTTT. Its translation is CASSWDTLNTEAFF. The chain carries TRBV5-1 and TRBJ1-1, with D perhaps TRBD1 (6 bases). The germline V gene encodes CDR1 SGHRS and CDR2 YFSETQ. The CDR3 extends over 14 amino acids. V lost 3 bases and J 0 bases, leaving 9 bases between the germline ends.

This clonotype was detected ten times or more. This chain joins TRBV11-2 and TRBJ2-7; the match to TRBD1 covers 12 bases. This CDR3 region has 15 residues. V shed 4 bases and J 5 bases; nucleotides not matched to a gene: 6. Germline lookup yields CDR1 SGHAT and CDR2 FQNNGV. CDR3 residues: CASSYRDRGLDEQYF. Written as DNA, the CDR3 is TGTGCCAGCAGCTACCGGGACAGGGGGCTTGACGAGCAGTACTTC.

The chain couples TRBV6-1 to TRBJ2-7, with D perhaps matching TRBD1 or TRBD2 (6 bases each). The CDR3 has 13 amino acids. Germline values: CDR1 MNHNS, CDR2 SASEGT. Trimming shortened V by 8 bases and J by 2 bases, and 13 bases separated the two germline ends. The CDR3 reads CASRRGATYEQYF. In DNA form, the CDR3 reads TGTGCCAGCCGGAGGGGGGCTACCTACGAGCAGTACTTC.

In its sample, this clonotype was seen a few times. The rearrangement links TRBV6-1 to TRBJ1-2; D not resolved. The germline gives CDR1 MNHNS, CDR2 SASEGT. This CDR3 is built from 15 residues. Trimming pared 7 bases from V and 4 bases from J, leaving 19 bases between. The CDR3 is CASTPGSGSTYGYTF. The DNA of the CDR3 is TGTGCCAGCACGCCGGGCTCGGGTTCCACCTATGGCTACACCTTC.

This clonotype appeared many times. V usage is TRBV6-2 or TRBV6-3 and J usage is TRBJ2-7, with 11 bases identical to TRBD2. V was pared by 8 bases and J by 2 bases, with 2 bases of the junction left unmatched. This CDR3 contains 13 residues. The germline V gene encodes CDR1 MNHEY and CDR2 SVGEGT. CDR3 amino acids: CASYSGRAYEQYF. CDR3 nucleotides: TGTGCCAGCTATAGCGGGAGGGCCTACGAGCAGTACTTC.

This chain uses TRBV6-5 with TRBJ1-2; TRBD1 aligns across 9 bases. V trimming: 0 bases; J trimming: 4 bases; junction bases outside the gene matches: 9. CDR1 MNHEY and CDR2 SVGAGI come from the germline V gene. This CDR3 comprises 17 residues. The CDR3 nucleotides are TGTGCCAGCAGTTACTCAATACAGGGGGCGTTATCCTATGGCTACACCTTC. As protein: CASSYSIQGALSYGYTF.

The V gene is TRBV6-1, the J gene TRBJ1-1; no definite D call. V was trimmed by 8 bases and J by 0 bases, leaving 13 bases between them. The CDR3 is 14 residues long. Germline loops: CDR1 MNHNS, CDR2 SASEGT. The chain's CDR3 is CASGDQVLNTEAFF. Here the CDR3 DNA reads TGTGCCAGCGGGGATCAGGTGCTGAACACTGAAGCTTTCTTT.

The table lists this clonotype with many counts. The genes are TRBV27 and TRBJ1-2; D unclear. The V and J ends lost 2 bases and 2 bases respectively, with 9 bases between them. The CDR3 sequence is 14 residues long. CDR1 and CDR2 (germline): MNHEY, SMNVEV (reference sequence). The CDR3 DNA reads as TGTGCCAGCAGTTTAAGGGCGGTGAACTATGGCTACACCTTC. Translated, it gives CASSLRAVNYGYTF.